The entry below describes one TCR beta chain. Antigen unknown. This entry is derived from a study of shared clonotypes between healthy human individuals. Study at large: A couple of women and three men aged 18 to 49 served as donors. Study-wide findings and caveats: Non-shared clonotypes were found to have lower generation probabilities than the clonotypes that were shared by all four of the sorted-subset donors.

Naive CD8 cells, CD45RO-negative and positively selected for CCR7, excluded terminally differentiated effector memory CD45RA+ cells. The V end was cut by 6 bases, the J end by 8 bases, with 2 bases between. CDR1 MGHRA and CDR2 YSYEKL come from the germline V gene. There are 8 residues in the CDR3. The assay ran at deep level. Method: immunoSEQ multiplex PCR; TCRdb's copy keeps in-frame clones and lacks some. The sample shows around 2,000,000 clones, 85% to 95% of them seen only once. The chain recombines TRBV4-1 with TRBJ2-7; unclear D gene. The sample comprised naive CD8+ T cells from PBMCs. The sequence was collected from a man younger than 30 in good health. Some clones in this sample may be carry-over from other donors' samples. The CDR3: CASRKQYF. The CDR3 DNA sequence: TGCGCCAGCAGAAAGCAGTACTTC.